One sample yielded the 12 T cell receptor beta chains listed below, sequenced in a study of shared clonotypes between healthy human individuals. Using immunoSEQ multiplex PCR, the repertoire was profiled, and TCRdb retains in-frame clones only, with some absent. The sample lists approximately 97,000 clones; roughly two thirds were seen once. Material for sequencing was memory CD8+ T cells sorted from blood. Regarding subset: CD45RO+ cells pooled with CCR7-negative TemRA cells. The source is a man between 25 and 39 years old in good health.

In its sample, this clone was seen a few times. The rearrangement links TRBV11-2 to TRBJ1-1; TRBD1 agrees at 7 bases. The CDR3 runs 16 residues. Germline lookup yields CDR1 SGHAT and CDR2 FQNNGV. Trimming at V came to 3 bases and at J to 0 bases, leaving 7 bases not matched to a gene. This chain's CDR3 is CASSFQGGGMNTEAFF. The CDR3 nucleotides are TGTGCCAGCAGCTTCCAGGGAGGGGGCATGAACACTGAAGCTTTCTTT.

The V gene is TRBV29-1, the J gene TRBJ1-5; the match to TRBD1 covers 11 bases. The CDR3 runs to 15 residues. The V gene end was trimmed by 6 bases and the J gene end by 4 bases; junction bases not matched to a gene: 8. Germline values: CDR1 SQVTM, CDR2 ANQGSEA. The CDR3 DNA is TGCAGCGTGACCCTCGGACAGGGGGCTAATCAGCCCCAGCATTTT. Amino acids: CSVTLGQGANQPQHF.

In its sample, this clone was seen many times. This chain joins TRBV27 and TRBJ2-2; D not certain. Deletions cut 4 bases from V and 4 bases from J, with 4 bases between. Germline CDR1 reads MNHEY; CDR2 reads SMNVEV (reference sequence). This CDR3 has 12 amino acids. The CDR3 region is CASSYSTGELFF. CDR3 bases: TGTGCCAGCAGTTATAGCACCGGGGAGCTGTTTTTT.

The chain recombines TRBV6-8 with TRBJ1-2; possible D gene TRBD1, 6 bases. The CDR3 extends over 13 amino acids. Germline V lookup: CDR1 MNHGY, CDR2 SAAAGT. Trimming stripped 7 bases from V and 0 bases from J, with 9 bases between. CDR3 amino acids: CASKDSTNYGYTF. The CDR3 DNA is TGTGCCAGCAAGGACAGTACTAACTATGGCTACACCTTC.

J is TRBJ2-1 and V is TRBV2; 11 bases align to TRBD2. CDR1 is SNHLY and CDR2 is FYNNEI in the germline V gene. CDR3 size: 15 residues. V dropped 6 bases and J dropped 5; count of bases not matched to a gene: 6. DNA of the CDR3: TGTGCCAGCAGGAAGACTAGCGGGGAAAACAATGAGCAGTTCTTC. As protein: CASRKTSGENNEQFF.

The rearrangement uses TRBV29-1 and TRBJ1-2; D unclear. The CDR3 extends over 12 amino acids. The V end lost 4 bases, the J end lost 3 bases, and 9 bases lay between the germline ends. The germline V gene has CDR1 SQVTM and CDR2 ANQGSEA. CDR3 sequence: CSVGIEYYGYTF. The CDR3 DNA is TGCAGCGTTGGGATAGAATACTATGGCTACACCTTC.

V is TRBV2 and J is TRBJ2-7; 10 nucleotides agree with TRBD2. The J call may not be correct, given that the DNA end is closer to TRBJ2-5. The CDR3 length is 15 residues. Germline loops: CDR1 SNHLY, CDR2 FYNNEI. In nucleotides, the CDR3 is TGTGCCAGCAGTGGCCTAGCGGGAGAGCAGGAGACCCAGTACTTC. Protein sequence: CASSGLAGEQETQYF.

The chain links TRBV19 to TRBJ2-1; D is perhaps TRBD2 (7 bases). CDR1 and CDR2 from the germline V gene are LNHDA and SQIVND (reference sequence). The CDR3 contains 16 residues. Trimming stripped 1 base from V and 4 bases from J, with 14 bases between. The CDR3, as DNA: TGTGCCAGTAGTATAGGCCTAGGGGGGGGATACAATGAGCAGTTCTTC. This translates into CASSIGLGGGYNEQFF.

The J gene is TRBJ2-1, the V gene TRBV7-9; 9 bases agree with TRBD1. After removal of 3 bases from V and 9 bases from J, the junction contained 6 bases not matched to a gene. This CDR3 comprises 14 residues. The germline CDR1 and CDR2 sequences are SEHNR and FQNEAQ (reference sequence). CDR3 bases: TGTGCCAGCAGCTTTGTCACAGGGGGCGTTGAGCAGTTCTTC. Translating gives CASSFVTGGVEQFF.

This chain joins TRBV7-9 and TRBJ2-4; 10 positions match TRBD1. CDR1 SEHNR and CDR2 FQNEAQ come from the germline V gene (reference sequence). CDR3 size: 16 residues. The ends lost 4 bases at V and 8 bases at J; junction bases unmatched: 11. This CDR3 reads CASSSGGGTGVDIQYF. DNA for the CDR3: TGTGCCAGCAGCTCCGGAGGGGGGACAGGGGTCGACATTCAGTACTTC.

The sample holds one count of this clone. V and J are TRBV11-1 and TRBJ2-7; 8 bases map to TRBD2. The CDR3 sequence is 15 residues long. Trimming removed 1 base from V and 5 bases from J; junction bases left unmatched: 7. Per the germline V gene, CDR1 is SGHAT and CDR2 is FQDESV (reference sequence). The CDR3 is CASSLVDSGKDEQYF. The CDR3 DNA follows: TGTGCCAGCAGCTTAGTGGATAGCGGGAAAGACGAGCAGTACTTC. The entire variable domain, with the rest obtained from reference TRBV11-1 and TRBJ2-7, is as follows: EAEVAQSPRYKITEKSQAVAFWCDPISGHATLYWYRQILGQGPELLVQFQDESVVDDSQLPKDRFSAERLKGVDSTLKIQPAELGDSAMYLCASSLVDSGKDEQYFGPGTRLTVT.

About this clone: With a far larger clone one base away, a read error is the likely cause. The V call is TRBV6-1, the J call TRBJ2-1; D might be TRBD1 (6 bases). The V end was cut by 8 bases, the J end by 10 bases, with 18 bases between. The CDR3 has 13 residues. CDR1 and CDR2 from the germline V gene are MNHNS and SASEGT. CDR3 in DNA: TGTGCCAGCGGGCTAGTGGGGGCGAACGAGCAGTTCTTC. It yields the protein CASGLVGANEQFF.